The 32 T cell receptor beta chains listed next were all sequenced from one sample in a study of blood T cell repertoires in COVID-19. The assay was immunoSEQ multiplex PCR, and TCRdb's table has in-frame clones only and misses some. The sample has 200,000 to 250,000 clones; around 82% are singletons. Source material: peripheral blood. The receptor set was obtained from a human donor in a cohort sampled during active COVID-19.

The chain has TRBV2 and TRBJ1-1, with unresolved D. Germline-derived CDR1 and CDR2 are SNHLY and FYNNEI. The CDR3 spans 13 residues. Trimming removed 6 bases at V and 0 bases at J, with 8 bases between. The CDR3: CASRGGMNTEAFF. Written as DNA, the CDR3 is TGTGCCAGCAGAGGAGGGATGAACACTGAAGCTTTCTTT.

This clone was recorded only once. CDR3 residues: CASSLGQGGQPQHF. CDR3 DNA: TGTGCCAGCAGCTTAGGCCAGGGCGGCCAGCCCCAGCATTTT. J is TRBJ1-5 and V is TRBV7-2, with D possibly being TRBD1 (5 bases). CDR3 size: 14 residues. V dropped 1 base and J dropped 7 bases, with 11 bases sitting between them. CDR1 SGHTA and CDR2 FQGNSA come from the germline V gene.

The rearrangement links TRBV11-3 to TRBJ2-1, with a possible D match to TRBD1 (6 bases). CDR3 length equals 12 residues. From germline, CDR1 is SGHNT and CDR2 YENEEA. V was pared by 5 bases and J by 10 bases, with 12 bases between. CDR3 coding DNA: TGTGCCAGCAGCGTAATTAGGGGGGAGCAGTTCTTC. It is translated as CASSVIRGEQFF. Drawing the rest from reference TRBV11-3 and TRBJ2-1, the complete variable domain is EAGVVQSPRYKIIEKKQPVAFWCNPISGHNTLYWYLQNLGQGPELLIRYENEEAVDDSQLPKDRFSAERLKGVDSTLKIQPAELGDSAVYLCASSVIRGEQFFGPGTRLTVL.

The chain is built from TRBV24-1 and TRBJ1-2, with D unclear. V lost 4 bases and J 4 bases, leaving 12 bases between the germline ends. CDR3 size: 14 residues. CDR1 and CDR2 from the germline V gene are KGHDR and SFDVKD. The CDR3 nucleotides are TGTGCCACCAGTGACGACTGGCGGAGCTATGGCTACACCTTC. Its protein product is CATSDDWRSYGYTF.

This clone was counted only a few times. This chain joins TRBV9 and TRBJ1-1, with a weak D call TRBD1 (5 bases). CDR1 SGDLS and CDR2 YYNGEE come from the germline V gene. The CDR3 runs to 15 residues. Trimming cost V 0 bases and J 3 bases, with 12 bases left between them. Here the CDR3 reads CASSVAWGADTEAFF. CDR3 coding DNA: TGTGCCAGCAGCGTAGCCTGGGGCGCGGACACTGAAGCTTTCTTT. Based on the CDR3 plus reference TRBV9 and TRBJ1-1, the full variable domain is DSGVTQTPKHLITATGQRVTLRCSPRSGDLSVYWYQQSLDQGLQFLIQYYNGEERAKGNILERFSAQQFPDLHSELNLSSLELGDSALYFCASSVAWGADTEAFFGQGTRLTVV.

The chain has TRBV21-1 and TRBJ1-4; the table's TRBD1 call for D was not verified on the DNA. TRBV21-1 is listed as a pseudogene. There are 11 residues in the CDR3. The CDR3 region has the DNA TGTGCCAGGACAGGGAGGGAAAAACTGTTTTTT. As protein: CARTGREKLFF.

This clone occurred a few times. The chain recombines TRBV28 with TRBJ1-5; D unclear. Looked up from germline, CDR1 is MDHEN and CDR2 is SYDVKM. V lost 8 bases, J lost 0 bases, and 8 bases lay in between. This CDR3 region has 13 residues. CDR3 in amino acids: CASDSYSNQPQHF. CDR3 sequence (DNA): TGTGCCAGCGATAGCTATAGCAATCAGCCCCAGCATTTT.

The V and J genes are TRBV6-5 and TRBJ2-1, with D hard to call. V was pared by 0 bases and J by 6 bases, with 12 bases between. The germline V gene has CDR1 MNHEY and CDR2 SVGAGI. CDR3 length: 15 residues. Here the CDR3 reads CASSYSGGLSNEQFF. CDR3 DNA: TGTGCCAGCAGTTACTCAGGCGGTCTTTCCAATGAGCAGTTCTTC.

The rearrangement uses TRBV7-9 and TRBJ1-1; D perhaps matches TRBD1 (5 bases). Germline V gene sequence: CDR1 SEHNR, CDR2 FQNEAQ (reference sequence). The CDR3 is made up of 15 amino acids. The germline V and J ends were trimmed by 5 bases and 7 bases, with 20 bases remaining between them. The CDR3 bases are TGTGCCAGCAGCCTCCAAGACTGGGGGGTCGGTGAAGCTTTCTTT. This sequence encodes CASSLQDWGVGEAFF.

This clone was counted between two and nine times. This sequence joins TRBV15 and TRBJ1-1, with 10 bases aligning to TRBD1. The CDR3 consists of 15 residues. Trimming took 0 bases from V and 5 from J; bases not matched to a gene: 3. Germline V gene data show CDR1 as LNHNV and CDR2 as YYDKDF (reference sequence). CDR3 sequence (DNA): TGTGCCACCAGCAGAGAAGGGACAGGGGTTACTGAAGCTTTCTTT. It translates to CATSREGTGVTEAFF. Complete variable domain (other parts from reference TRBV15 and TRBJ1-1): DAMVIQNPRYQVTQFGKPVTLSCSQTLNHNVMYWYQQKSSQAPKLLFHYYDKDFNNEADTPDNFQSRRPNTSFCFLDIRSPGLGDTAMYLCATSREGTGVTEAFFGQGTRLTVV.

V is TRBV28 and J is TRBJ2-7, with D hard to call. Trimming pared 6 bases from V and 6 bases from J, leaving 9 bases between. This CDR3 has 11 amino acids. The germline CDR1 and CDR2 sequences are MDHEN and SYDVKM. The CDR3 here is CASSGRGEQYF. The CDR3 DNA reads TGTGCCAGCAGCGGTCGTGGCGAGCAGTACTTC.

This clone was counted between two and nine times. The chain uses TRBV6-6 and TRBJ1-1, with D maybe TRBD1 (5 bases). The CDR3 length is 14 residues. V shed 6 bases and J shed 3 bases, with 14 bases lying between them. In germline, CDR1 is MNHNY, CDR2 SVGAGI (reference sequence). The DNA for the CDR3 is TGTGCCAGCAGCCGCCTAAGGGGCTACACTGAAGCTTTCTTT. Translation: CASSRLRGYTEAFF.

The chain uses TRBV7-6 and TRBJ1-4; the match to TRBD1 covers 11 bases. In germline, CDR1 is SGHVS, CDR2 FNYEAQ. The CDR3 has 15 amino acids. Germline trimming cut 5 bases from V and 5 bases from J; bases unmatched to any gene: 4. The CDR3 spells CASSPGTGGNEKLFF. The CDR3 region has the DNA TGTGCCAGCAGCCCCGGGACAGGGGGAAATGAAAAACTGTTTTTT. The full variable domain, its missing parts supplied by reference TRBV7-6 and TRBJ1-4, is GAGVSQSPRYKVTKRGQDVALRCDPISGHVSLYWYRQALGQGPEFLTYFNYEAQQDKSGLPNDRFSAERPEGSISTLTIQRTEQRDSAMYRCASSPGTGGNEKLFFGSGTQLSVL.

The chain combines TRBV28 with TRBJ2-3; no definite D call. The germline V gene has CDR1 MDHEN and CDR2 SYDVKM. This CDR3 is 13 amino acids long. V lost 5 bases, J lost 5 bases, and 11 bases lay in between. CDR3 residues: CASSTPSRDTQYF. CDR3 coding DNA: TGTGCCAGCAGTACCCCCTCCAGAGATACGCAGTATTTT.

Only a few counts were recorded for this clone. J is TRBJ1-4 and V is TRBV6-5, with D perhaps TRBD1 (5 bases). The CDR3 is 15 amino acids. From germline, CDR1 is MNHEY and CDR2 SVGAGI. Trimming cost V 0 bases and J 7 bases, with 12 bases left between them. This CDR3 is CASSYSGRAAEKLFF. The CDR3, as DNA: TGTGCCAGCAGTTACTCTGGCAGGGCCGCTGAAAAACTGTTTTTT.

The V call is TRBV29-1, the J call TRBJ1-1; D might be TRBD1 (5 bases). Trimming took 6 bases from V and 0 from J, leaving 11 bases between them. Germline-derived CDR1 and CDR2 are SQVTM and ANQGSEA. CDR3 length equals 13 residues. The CDR3 sequence: CSVGGRLNTEAFF. The CDR3 DNA sequence: TGCAGCGTCGGGGGACGGTTGAACACTGAAGCTTTCTTT.

The genes are TRBV7-2 and TRBJ2-5, with TRBD2 matching 9 bases. CDR3 length: 15 amino acids. Trimming at V came to 3 bases and at J to 3 bases, leaving 5 bases not matched to a gene. Germline V gives CDR1 SGHTA, CDR2 FQGNSA. In nucleotides, the CDR3 is TGTGCCAGCAGCTTGACTAGCGGTTACAAAGAGACCCAGTACTTC. It encodes CASSLTSGYKETQYF.

The chain links TRBV18 to TRBJ2-5, with TRBD1 as a possible D gene (6 bases). CDR1 is KGHSH and CDR2 is LQKENI in the germline V gene. Deletions cut 0 bases from V and 7 bases from J, with 12 bases between. This CDR3 is 14 amino acids long. This CDR3 is CASSPPGAWGTQYF. In nucleotides, the CDR3 is TGTGCCAGCTCACCACCGGGGGCCTGGGGGACCCAGTACTTC.

The chain has TRBV5-4 and TRBJ2-2; perhaps TRBD2 as D (5 bases). The length of the CDR3 is 13 residues. The V end was cut by 3 bases, the J end by 5 bases, with 8 bases between. Germline values: CDR1 SGHNT, CDR2 YYREEE (reference sequence). CDR3 sequence reads: CASSSRGTGELFF. CDR3 in DNA: TGTGCCAGCAGCTCGAGAGGGACCGGGGAGCTGTTTTTT.

J is TRBJ2-1 and V is TRBV6-6; 11 bases are a match to TRBD1. This CDR3 contains 16 residues. Germline CDR1 reads MNHNY; CDR2 reads SVGAGI (reference sequence). Trimming cost V 6 bases and J 7 bases; bases outside gene matches: 11. Here the CDR3 reads CASSTSRTGGANEQFF. In DNA form, the CDR3 reads TGTGCCAGCAGCACCTCTCGGACAGGGGGCGCGAATGAGCAGTTCTTC.

The chain carries TRBV5-5 and TRBJ2-3, with TRBD1 matching over 9 bases. Trimming took 5 bases from V and 3 from J; bases not matched to a gene: 7. The length of the CDR3 is 15 residues. Germline V gene sequence: CDR1 SGHKS, CDR2 YYEKEE (reference sequence). CDR3 in DNA: TGTGCCAGCAGACAGACAGGGGGGTGGACAGATACGCAGTATTTT. Amino acids: CASRQTGGWTDTQYF.

This clone was detected only a few times. The rearrangement links TRBV7-2 to TRBJ2-2, with TRBD1 matching over 11 bases. There are 15 residues in the CDR3. V shed 7 bases and J 5 bases; nucleotides not matched to a gene: 6. Germline CDR1 and CDR2: SGHTA and FQGNSA. DNA for the CDR3: TGTGCCAGCACCTGGGACAGGGGGTTAACCGGGGAGCTGTTTTTT. Translating it yields CASTWDRGLTGELFF. Based on the CDR3 plus reference TRBV7-2 and TRBJ2-2, the full variable domain is GAGVSQSPSNKVTEKGKDVELRCDPISGHTALYWYRQSLGQGLEFLIYFQGNSAPDKSGLPSDRFSAERTGGSVSTLTIQRTQQEDSAVYLCASTWDRGLTGELFFGEGSRLTVL.

The gene calls are TRBV5-1 and TRBJ1-5, with D unresolved. V lost 0 bases and J lost 4, with 5 bases in between. CDR1 and CDR2 from the germline V gene are SGHRS and YFSETQ. This CDR3 spans 13 amino acids. DNA for the CDR3: TGCGCCAGCAGCTTGGCGGTTAATCAGCCCCAGCATTTT. It is translated as CASSLAVNQPQHF.

This clone showed up just once. The chain links TRBV10-3 to TRBJ2-1, with 12 bases fitting TRBD2. The CDR3 loop spans 16 amino acids. Germline V gives CDR1 ENHRY, CDR2 SYGVKD. J lost 6 bases, V lost 2 bases, and 5 bases had no gene match. The CDR3 here is CAISEVASGRANEQFF. The CDR3 DNA follows: TGTGCCATCAGTGAGGTCGCTAGCGGGAGGGCCAATGAGCAGTTCTTC.

This chain uses TRBV2 with TRBJ2-3; 10 bases are shared with TRBD1. Germline V gene sequence: CDR1 SNHLY, CDR2 FYNNEI. Trimming cost V 6 bases and J 9 bases; bases outside gene matches: 12. This CDR3 region has 15 residues. CDR3 nucleotides: TGTGCCAGCAGCCTGGATAGGGACAGGGGCGTAACGCAGTATTTT. Amino acids: CASSLDRDRGVTQYF.

This chain joins TRBV24-1 and TRBJ2-5; D is undetermined. V was cut by 8 bases and J by 2 bases, with 17 bases left in between. There are 15 residues in the CDR3. Germline V gene sequence: CDR1 KGHDR, CDR2 SFDVKD. For the CDR3, the DNA is TGTGCCACCATACGATCCGTAAGTCGGCAAGAGACCCAGTACTTC. Amino acids: CATIRSVSRQETQYF.

The CDR3 coding sequence is TGTGCCAGCAGTTCCTCCGACAGAGTCGGCGGCTACACCTTC. Protein product: CASSSSDRVGGYTF. V and J are TRBV6-5 and TRBJ1-2, with a weak D call TRBD1 (5 bases). CDR1 is MNHEY and CDR2 is SVGAGI in the germline V gene. The CDR3 spans 14 residues. The V end was cut by 4 bases, the J end by 8 bases, with 17 bases between.

This chain uses TRBV3-1 (or the pseudogene TRBV3-2) with TRBJ2-7; D possibly corresponds to TRBD1 (6 bases). The CDR3 covers 13 residues. Trimming removed 0 bases from V and 4 bases from J, with 7 bases in between. The germline V gene has CDR1 LGHDT and CDR2 YNNKEL (reference sequence). CDR3 sequence reads: CASSQDQGYEQYF. The CDR3 nucleotides are TGTGCCAGCAGCCAAGATCAGGGGTACGAGCAGTACTTC.

The chain has TRBV29-1 and TRBJ2-7, with 10 bases lining up with TRBD1. Germline assignment: CDR1 SQVTM and CDR2 ANQGSEA. The V and J ends lost 4 bases and 4 bases, in that order; junction bases with no gene match: 1. CDR3 length equals 12 residues. CDR3 loop: CSVGDRGYEQYF. CDR3 bases: TGCAGCGTTGGGGACAGGGGTTACGAGCAGTACTTC.

The table lists this clone with a count of one. The chain is built from TRBV20-1 and TRBJ2-2; maybe TRBD1 (6 bases). Germline loops: CDR1 DFQATT, CDR2 SNEGSKA (reference sequence). V was clipped by 3 bases and J by 4 bases, with 9 bases between them. The CDR3 is 13 residues long. CDR3 in amino acids: CSASTGSTGELFF. The CDR3 DNA follows: TGCAGTGCTAGTACAGGGTCCACCGGGGAGCTGTTTTTT.

The chain has TRBV7-9 and TRBJ2-4; D perhaps matches TRBD1 (6 bases). The CDR3 contains 15 residues. Deletions cut 0 bases from V and 6 bases from J, with 12 bases between. Germline CDR1 SEHNR, CDR2 FQNEAQ (reference sequence). The CDR3 coding sequence is TGTGCCAGCAGCTTAGCCGGGGACACCCTAAACATTCAGTACTTC. This sequence encodes CASSLAGDTLNIQYF.

This chain uses TRBV7-3 with TRBJ2-7; D might be TRBD1 (6 bases). The CDR3 runs to 13 residues. Germline-derived CDR1 and CDR2 are SGHTA and FQGTGA. V was pared by 5 bases and J by 5 bases, with 13 bases between. The CDR3 DNA reads TGTGCCAGCAGCCCCGGCAGGGGAGACGAGCAGTACTTC. Amino acids: CASSPGRGDEQYF.